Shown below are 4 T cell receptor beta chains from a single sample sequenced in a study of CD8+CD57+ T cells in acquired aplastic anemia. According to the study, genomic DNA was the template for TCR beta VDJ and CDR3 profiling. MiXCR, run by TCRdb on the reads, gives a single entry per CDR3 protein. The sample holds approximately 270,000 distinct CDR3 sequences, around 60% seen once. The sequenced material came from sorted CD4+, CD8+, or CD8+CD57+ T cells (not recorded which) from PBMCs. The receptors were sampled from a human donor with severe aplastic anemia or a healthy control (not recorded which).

The CDR3 coding sequence is TGCAGTGTTCTAAATAGCAGAGAGACCCAGTACTTC. This codes for CSVLNSRETQYF. The chain couples TRBV20-1 to TRBJ2-5; D is uncertain. Germline CDR1 and CDR2: DFQATT and SNEGSKA (reference sequence). V was trimmed by 7 bases and J by 4 bases, leaving 13 bases between them. The CDR3 length is 12 residues.

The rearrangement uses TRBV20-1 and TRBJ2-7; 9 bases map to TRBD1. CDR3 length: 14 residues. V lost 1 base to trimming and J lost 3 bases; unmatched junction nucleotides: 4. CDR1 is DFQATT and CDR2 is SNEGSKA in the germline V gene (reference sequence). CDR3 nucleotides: TGCAGTGCTAGAGGTCGACAGGGGGTCTACGAGCAGTACTTC. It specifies CSARGRQGVYEQYF.

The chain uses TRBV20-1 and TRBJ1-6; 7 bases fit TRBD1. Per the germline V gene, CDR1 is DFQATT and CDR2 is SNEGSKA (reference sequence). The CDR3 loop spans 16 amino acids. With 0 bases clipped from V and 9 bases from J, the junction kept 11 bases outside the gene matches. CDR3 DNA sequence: TGCAGTGCTAGAGATACACAGGGGTTGGGAGGTTCACCCCTCCACTTT. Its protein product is CSARDTQGLGGSPLHF.

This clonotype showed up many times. CDR3 residues: CASSQDRRRGFEKLFF. The CDR3 nucleotides read TGTGCCAGCAGCCAAGATCGGCGAAGGGGATTTGAAAAACTGTTTTTT. V gene TRBV4-2 combines with J gene TRBJ1-4, with D perhaps matching TRBD1 (5 bases). This CDR3 has 16 amino acids. Trimming left V 0 bases short and J 7 bases short, with 15 bases between. Germline values: CDR1 LGHNA, CDR2 YNFKEQ.